Listed here is a single T cell receptor (beta chain). These data come from a study of blood T cell repertoires in COVID-19. Background on the study: Italy, Spain and the United States were the sources of the convalescent and acute COVID-19 samples.

Original processing notes: The assay estimated nucleated cells by amplifying reference gene primers. Generated by immunoSEQ multiplex PCR, the TCRdb table keeps only in-frame clones and is missing some. The V and J calls and the clone size are those of that table, but D and trimming were determined from the DNA. The repertoire holds about 80,000 clones, with more than 70% as singletons. The ends lost 5 bases at V and 8 bases at J; junction bases unmatched: 7. The length of the CDR3 is 13 residues. Germline V lookup: CDR1 MGHRA, CDR2 YSYEKL. This clonotype was sampled from an elderly man with active or convalescent COVID-19. The gene calls are TRBV4-1 and TRBJ1-2; 8 nucleotides line up with TRBD1. Material for sequencing was peripheral blood. Written as DNA, the CDR3 is TGCGCCAGCAGCATGGACAGGGCCTCGGGCTACACCTTC. Translating it yields CASSMDRASGYTF.